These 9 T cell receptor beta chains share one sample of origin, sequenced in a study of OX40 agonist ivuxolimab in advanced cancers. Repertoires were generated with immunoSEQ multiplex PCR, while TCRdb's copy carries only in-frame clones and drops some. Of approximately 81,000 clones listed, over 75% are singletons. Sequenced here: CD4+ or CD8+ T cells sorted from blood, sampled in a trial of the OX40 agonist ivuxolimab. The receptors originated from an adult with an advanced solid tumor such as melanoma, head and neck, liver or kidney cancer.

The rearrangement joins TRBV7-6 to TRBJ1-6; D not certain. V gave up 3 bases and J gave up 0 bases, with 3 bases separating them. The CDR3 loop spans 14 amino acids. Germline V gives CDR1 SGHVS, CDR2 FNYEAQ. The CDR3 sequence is CASSFGSYNSPLHF. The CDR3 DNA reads TGTGCCAGCAGCTTCGGCTCCTATAATTCACCCCTCCACTTT.

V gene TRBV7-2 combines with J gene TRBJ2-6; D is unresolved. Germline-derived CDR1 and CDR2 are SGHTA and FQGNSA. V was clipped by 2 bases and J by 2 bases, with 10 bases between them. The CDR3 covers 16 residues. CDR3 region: CASSLFAAPGANVLTF. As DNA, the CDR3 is TGTGCCAGCAGCTTATTCGCAGCCCCTGGGGCCAACGTCCTGACTTTC.

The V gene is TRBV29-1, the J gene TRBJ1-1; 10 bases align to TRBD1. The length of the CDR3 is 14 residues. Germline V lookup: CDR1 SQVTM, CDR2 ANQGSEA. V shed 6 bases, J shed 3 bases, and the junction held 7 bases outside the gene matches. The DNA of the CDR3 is TGCAGCGTCTTTCCGGGACAGGGGTACACTGAAGCTTTCTTT. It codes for CSVFPGQGYTEAFF.

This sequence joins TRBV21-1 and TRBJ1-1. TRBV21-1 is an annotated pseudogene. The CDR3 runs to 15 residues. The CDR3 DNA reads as TGTGCCAGCAGCAAAGATGCGGGTACGAACACTGAAGCTTTCTTT. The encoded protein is CASSKDAGTNTEAFF.

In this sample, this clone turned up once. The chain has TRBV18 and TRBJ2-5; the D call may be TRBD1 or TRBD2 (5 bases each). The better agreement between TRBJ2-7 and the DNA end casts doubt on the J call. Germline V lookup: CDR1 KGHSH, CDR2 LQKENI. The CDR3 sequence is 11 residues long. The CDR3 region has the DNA TGTGCGGGCAGGGACCCCTCCGAGCAGTACTTC. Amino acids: CAGRDPSEQYF.

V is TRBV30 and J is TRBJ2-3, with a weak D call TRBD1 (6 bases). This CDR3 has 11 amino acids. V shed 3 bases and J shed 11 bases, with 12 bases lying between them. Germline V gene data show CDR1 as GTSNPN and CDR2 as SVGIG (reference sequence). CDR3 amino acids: CAWREGGGQYF. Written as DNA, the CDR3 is TGTGCCTGGAGAGAAGGGGGTGGGCAGTATTTT. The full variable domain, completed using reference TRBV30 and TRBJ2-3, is SQTIHQWPATLVQPVGSPLSLECTVEGTSNPNLYWYRQAAGRGLQLLFYSVGIGQISSEVPQNLSASRPQDRQFILSSKKLLLSDSGFYLCAWREGGGQYFGPGTRLTVL.

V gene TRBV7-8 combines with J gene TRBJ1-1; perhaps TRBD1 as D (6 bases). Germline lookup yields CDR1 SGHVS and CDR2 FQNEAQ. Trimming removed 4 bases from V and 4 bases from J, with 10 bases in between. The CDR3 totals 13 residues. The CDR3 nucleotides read TGTGCCAGCAGCTCCAGGGGCTTCACTGAAGCTTTCTTT. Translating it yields CASSSRGFTEAFF.

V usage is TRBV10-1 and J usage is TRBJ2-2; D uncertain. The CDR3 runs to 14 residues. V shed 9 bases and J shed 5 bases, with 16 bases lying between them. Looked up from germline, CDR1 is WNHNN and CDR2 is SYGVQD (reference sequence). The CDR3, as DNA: TGCGCCAGATACACTTACAACAGAACCGGGGAGCTGTTTTTT. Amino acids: CARYTYNRTGELFF.

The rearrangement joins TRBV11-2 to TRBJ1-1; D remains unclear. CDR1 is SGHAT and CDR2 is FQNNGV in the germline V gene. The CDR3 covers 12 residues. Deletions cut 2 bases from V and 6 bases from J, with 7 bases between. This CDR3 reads CASSLMRPEAFF. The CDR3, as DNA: TGTGCCAGCAGCTTAATGAGGCCTGAAGCTTTCTTT.